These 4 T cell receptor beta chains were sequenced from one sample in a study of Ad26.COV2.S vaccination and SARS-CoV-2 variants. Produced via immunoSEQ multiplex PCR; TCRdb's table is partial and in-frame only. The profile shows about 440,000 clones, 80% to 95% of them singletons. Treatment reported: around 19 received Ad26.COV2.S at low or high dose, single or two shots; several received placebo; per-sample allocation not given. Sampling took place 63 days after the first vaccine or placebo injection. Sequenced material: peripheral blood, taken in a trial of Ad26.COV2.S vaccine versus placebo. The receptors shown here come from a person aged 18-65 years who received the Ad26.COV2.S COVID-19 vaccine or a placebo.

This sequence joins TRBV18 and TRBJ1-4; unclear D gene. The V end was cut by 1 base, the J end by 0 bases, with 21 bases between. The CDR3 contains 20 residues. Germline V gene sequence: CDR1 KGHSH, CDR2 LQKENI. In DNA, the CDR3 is TGTGCCAGCTCACCACTACGTAAACTCGAGACTGAGACAACTAATGAAAAACTGTTTTTT. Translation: CASSPLRKLETETTNEKLFF.

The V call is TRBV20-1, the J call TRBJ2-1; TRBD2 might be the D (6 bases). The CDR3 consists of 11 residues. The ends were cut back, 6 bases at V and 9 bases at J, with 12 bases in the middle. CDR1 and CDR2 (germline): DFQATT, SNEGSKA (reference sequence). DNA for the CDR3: TGCAGTGCACCGGGAGACGGTGAGCAGTTCTTC. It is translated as CSAPGDGEQFF.

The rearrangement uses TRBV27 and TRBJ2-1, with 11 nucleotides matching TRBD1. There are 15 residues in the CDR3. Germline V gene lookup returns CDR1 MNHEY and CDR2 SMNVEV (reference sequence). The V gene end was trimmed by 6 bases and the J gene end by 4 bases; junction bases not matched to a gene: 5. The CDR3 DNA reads TGTGCCAGCAGATCCGGGACAGGGGGGTACAATGAGCAGTTCTTC. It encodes CASRSGTGGYNEQFF.

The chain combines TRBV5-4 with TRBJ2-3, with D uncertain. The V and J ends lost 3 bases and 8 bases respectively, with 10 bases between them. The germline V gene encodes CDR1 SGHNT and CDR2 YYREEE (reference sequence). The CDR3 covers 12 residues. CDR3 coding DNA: TGTGCCAGCAGCTCGGACCTGGGTACGCAGTATTTT. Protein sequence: CASSSDLGTQYF.